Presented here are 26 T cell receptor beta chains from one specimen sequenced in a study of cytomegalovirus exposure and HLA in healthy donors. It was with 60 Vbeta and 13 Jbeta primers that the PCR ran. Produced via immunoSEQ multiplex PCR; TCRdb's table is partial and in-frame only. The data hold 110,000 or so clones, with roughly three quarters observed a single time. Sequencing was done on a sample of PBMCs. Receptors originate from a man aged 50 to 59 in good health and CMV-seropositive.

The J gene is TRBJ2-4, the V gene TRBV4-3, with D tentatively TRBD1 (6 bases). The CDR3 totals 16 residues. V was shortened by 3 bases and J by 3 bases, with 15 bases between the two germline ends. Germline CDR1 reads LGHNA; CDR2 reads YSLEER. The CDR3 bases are TGCGCCAGCAGCCAGGGTACAGGGTGGGACAAAAACATTCAGTACTTC. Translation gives CASSQGTGWDKNIQYF.

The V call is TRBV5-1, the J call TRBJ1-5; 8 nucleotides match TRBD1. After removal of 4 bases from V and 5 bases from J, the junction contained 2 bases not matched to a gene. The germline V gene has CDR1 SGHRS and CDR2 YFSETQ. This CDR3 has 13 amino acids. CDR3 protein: CASSTTGDQPQHF. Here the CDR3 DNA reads TGCGCCAGCAGCACGACAGGGGATCAGCCCCAGCATTTT.

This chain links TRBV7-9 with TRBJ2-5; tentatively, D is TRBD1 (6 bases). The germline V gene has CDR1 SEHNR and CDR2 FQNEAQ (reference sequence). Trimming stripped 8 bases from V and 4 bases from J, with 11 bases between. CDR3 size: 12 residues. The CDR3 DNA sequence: TGTGCCAGCGTAGGGGGAGTAGAGACCCAGTACTTC. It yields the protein CASVGGVETQYF.

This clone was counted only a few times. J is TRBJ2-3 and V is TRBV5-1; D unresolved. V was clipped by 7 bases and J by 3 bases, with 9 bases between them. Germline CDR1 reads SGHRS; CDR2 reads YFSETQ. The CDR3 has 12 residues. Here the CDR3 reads CASGPQTDTQYF. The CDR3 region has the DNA TGCGCCAGCGGCCCGCAGACAGATACGCAGTATTTT.

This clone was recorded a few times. CDR3 nucleotide sequence: TGTGCCAGCAGGGCCAGTTTGGGAGGGACTGAAGCTTTCTTT. Translation: CASRASLGGTEAFF. V usage is TRBV25-1 and J usage is TRBJ1-1; D uncertain. The germline V and J ends were trimmed by 6 bases and 5 bases, with 16 bases remaining between them. The CDR3 contains 14 residues. Germline-derived CDR1 and CDR2 are MGHDK and SYGVNS.

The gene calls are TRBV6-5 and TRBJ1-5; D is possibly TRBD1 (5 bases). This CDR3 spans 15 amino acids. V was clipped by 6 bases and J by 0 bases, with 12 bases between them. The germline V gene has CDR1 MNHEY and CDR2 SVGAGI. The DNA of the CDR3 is TGTGCCAGCAGCCCAAGGGGTGTTAGCAATCAGCCCCAGCATTTT. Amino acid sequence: CASSPRGVSNQPQHF.

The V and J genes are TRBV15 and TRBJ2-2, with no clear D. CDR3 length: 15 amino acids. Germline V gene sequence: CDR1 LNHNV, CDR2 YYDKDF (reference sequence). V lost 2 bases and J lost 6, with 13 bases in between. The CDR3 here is CATSRLSSSAGELFF. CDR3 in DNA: TGTGCCACCAGCAGACTCTCTAGTTCGGCCGGGGAGCTGTTTTTT.

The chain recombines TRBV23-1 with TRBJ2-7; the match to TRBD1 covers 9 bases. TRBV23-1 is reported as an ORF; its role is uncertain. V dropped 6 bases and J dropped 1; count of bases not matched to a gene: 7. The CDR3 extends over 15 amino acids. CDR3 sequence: CASRSRDRASYEQYF. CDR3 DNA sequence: TGCGCCAGCAGATCTCGGGACAGGGCGTCCTACGAGCAGTACTTC.

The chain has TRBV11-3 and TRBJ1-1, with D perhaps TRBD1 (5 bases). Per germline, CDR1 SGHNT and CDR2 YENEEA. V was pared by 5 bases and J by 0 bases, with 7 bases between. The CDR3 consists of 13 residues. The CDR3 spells CASSLQVNTEAFF. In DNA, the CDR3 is TGTGCCAGCAGCCTACAGGTGAACACTGAAGCTTTCTTT.

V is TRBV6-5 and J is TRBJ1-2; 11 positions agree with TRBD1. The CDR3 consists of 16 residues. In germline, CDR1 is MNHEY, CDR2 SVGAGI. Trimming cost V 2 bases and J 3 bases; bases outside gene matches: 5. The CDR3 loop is CASSYGLGQGDYGYTF. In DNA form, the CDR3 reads TGTGCCAGCAGTTACGGATTGGGACAGGGGGACTATGGCTACACCTTC.

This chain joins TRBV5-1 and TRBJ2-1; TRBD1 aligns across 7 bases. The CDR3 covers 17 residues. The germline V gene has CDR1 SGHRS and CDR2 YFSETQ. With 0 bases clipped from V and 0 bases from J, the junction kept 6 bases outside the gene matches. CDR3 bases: TGCGCCAGCAGCTTGGAGCCAGGGGGTGGCTCCTACAATGAGCAGTTCTTC. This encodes CASSLEPGGGSYNEQFF.

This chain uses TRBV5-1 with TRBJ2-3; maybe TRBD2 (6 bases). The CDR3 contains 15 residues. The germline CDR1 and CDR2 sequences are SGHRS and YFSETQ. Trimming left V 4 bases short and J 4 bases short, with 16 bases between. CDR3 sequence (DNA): TGCGCCAGCAGCCTGACTACGGGGGTCGCAGATACGCAGTATTTT. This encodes CASSLTTGVADTQYF.

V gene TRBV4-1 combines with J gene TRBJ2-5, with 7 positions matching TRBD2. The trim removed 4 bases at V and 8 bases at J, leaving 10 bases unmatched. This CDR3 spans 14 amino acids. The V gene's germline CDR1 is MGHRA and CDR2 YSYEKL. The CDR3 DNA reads TGCGCCAGCAGCCTAATGACTAGCCTTGACACCCAGTACTTC. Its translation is CASSLMTSLDTQYF.

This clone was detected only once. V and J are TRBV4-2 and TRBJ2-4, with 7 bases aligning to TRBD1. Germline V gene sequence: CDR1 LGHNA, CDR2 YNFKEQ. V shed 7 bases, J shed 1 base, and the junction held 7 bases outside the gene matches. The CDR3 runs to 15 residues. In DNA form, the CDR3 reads TGTGCCAGCACCATAACAGGGGAGGCCAAAAACATTCAGTACTTC. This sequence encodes CASTITGEAKNIQYF.

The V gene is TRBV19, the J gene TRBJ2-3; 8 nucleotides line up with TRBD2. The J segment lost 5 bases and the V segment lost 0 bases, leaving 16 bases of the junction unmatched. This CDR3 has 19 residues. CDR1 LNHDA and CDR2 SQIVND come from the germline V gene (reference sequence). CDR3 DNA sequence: TGTGCCAGTAGTATAGATCTGGAGTCGGGGGGGGCCCCCAGAGATACGCAGTATTTT. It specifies CASSIDLESGGAPRDTQYF.

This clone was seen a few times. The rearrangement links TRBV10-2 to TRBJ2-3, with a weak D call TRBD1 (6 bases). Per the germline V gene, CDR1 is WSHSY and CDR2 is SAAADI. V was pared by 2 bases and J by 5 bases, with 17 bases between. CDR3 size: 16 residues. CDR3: CASSERSAVGGDTQYF. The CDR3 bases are TGCGCCAGCAGTGAGAGGTCCGCAGTAGGGGGAGATACGCAGTATTTT.

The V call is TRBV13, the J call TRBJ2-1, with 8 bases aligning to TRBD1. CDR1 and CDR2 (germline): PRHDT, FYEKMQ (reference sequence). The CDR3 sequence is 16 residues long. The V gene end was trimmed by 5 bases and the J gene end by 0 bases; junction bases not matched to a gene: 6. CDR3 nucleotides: TGTGCCAGCAGCCCCGGGACAGGAACCTCCTACAATGAGCAGTTCTTC. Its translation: CASSPGTGTSYNEQFF.

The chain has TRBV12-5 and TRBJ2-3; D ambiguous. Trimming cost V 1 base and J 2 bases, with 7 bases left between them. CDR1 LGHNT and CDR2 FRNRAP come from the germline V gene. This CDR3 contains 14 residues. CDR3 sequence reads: CASGLGSVTDTQYF. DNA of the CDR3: TGTGCTAGTGGTTTGGGGTCAGTCACAGATACGCAGTATTTT.

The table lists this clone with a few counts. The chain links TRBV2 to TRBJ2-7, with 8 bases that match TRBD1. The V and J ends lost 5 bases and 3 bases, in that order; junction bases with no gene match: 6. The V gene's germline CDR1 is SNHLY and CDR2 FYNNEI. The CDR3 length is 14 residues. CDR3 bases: TGTGCCAGCAGTTCTTACGGGACAGGCTACGAGCAGTACTTC. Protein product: CASSSYGTGYEQYF.

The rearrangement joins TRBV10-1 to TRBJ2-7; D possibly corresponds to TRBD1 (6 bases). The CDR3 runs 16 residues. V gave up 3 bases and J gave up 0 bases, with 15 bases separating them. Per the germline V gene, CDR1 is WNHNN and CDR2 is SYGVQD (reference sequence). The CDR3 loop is CASSERPDRSSYEQYF. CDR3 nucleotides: TGCGCCAGCAGTGAACGGCCCGACAGGAGCTCCTACGAGCAGTACTTC.

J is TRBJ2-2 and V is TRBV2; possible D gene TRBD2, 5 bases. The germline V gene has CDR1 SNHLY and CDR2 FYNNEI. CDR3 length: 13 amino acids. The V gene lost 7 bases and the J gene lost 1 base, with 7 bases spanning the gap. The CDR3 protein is CASTRENTGELFF. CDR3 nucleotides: TGTGCCAGCACACGGGAGAACACCGGGGAGCTGTTTTTT.

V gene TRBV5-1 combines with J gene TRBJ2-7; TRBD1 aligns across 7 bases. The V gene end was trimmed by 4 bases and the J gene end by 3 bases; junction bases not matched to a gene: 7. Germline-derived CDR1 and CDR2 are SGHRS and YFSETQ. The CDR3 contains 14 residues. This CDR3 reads CASSIGDSNYEQYF. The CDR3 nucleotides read TGCGCCAGCAGCATAGGGGACAGTAACTACGAGCAGTACTTC.

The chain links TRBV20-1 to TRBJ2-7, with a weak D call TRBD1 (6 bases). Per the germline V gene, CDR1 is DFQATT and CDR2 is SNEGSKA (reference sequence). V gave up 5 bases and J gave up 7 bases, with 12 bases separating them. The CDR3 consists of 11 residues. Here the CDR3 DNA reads TGCAGTGCTTTTGCCCAGGGGGAGCAGTACTTC. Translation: CSAFAQGEQYF.

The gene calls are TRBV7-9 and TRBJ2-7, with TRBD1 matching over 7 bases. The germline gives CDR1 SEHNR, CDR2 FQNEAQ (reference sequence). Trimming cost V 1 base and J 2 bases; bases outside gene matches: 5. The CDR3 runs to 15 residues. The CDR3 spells CASSLVGTEAYEQYF. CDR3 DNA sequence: TGTGCCAGCAGCTTAGTTGGGACAGAGGCCTACGAGCAGTACTTC.

The CDR3 DNA follows: TGTGCCAGAACCCACCTGGGGACTAGCGGGGCCCTGGATGAGCAGTTCTTC. Protein product: CARTHLGTSGALDEQFF. V and J are TRBV14 and TRBJ2-1, with 13 bases identical to TRBD2. The CDR3 spans 17 residues. Germline loops: CDR1 SGHDN, CDR2 FVKESK. The ends lost 9 bases at V and 8 bases at J; junction bases unmatched: 16.

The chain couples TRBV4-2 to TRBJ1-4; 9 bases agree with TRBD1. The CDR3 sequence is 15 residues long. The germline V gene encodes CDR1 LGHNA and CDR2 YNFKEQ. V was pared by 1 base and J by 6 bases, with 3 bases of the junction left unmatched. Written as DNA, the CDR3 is TGTGCCAGCAGCCAAGGGACAGGGGAAGATGAAAAACTGTTTTTT. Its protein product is CASSQGTGEDEKLFF.